The entry that follows covers one T cell receptor beta chain sequence. The entry originates in a study of control samples from healthy donors and cancer patients. The CDR3 loop spans 18 amino acids. Germline V gives CDR1 SEHNR, CDR2 FQNEAQ (reference sequence). Trimming pared 1 base from V and 1 base from J, leaving 16 bases between. Generated by immunoSEQ multiplex PCR, the TCRdb table keeps only in-frame clones and is missing some. Of roughly 160,000 clones in the sample, around 96% are singletons; the top ten hold just over 1%. Sequenced input: blood. The chain has TRBV7-9 and TRBJ2-2; possible D gene TRBD1, 6 bases. This clonotype was obtained from a woman younger than 45 in good health. The DNA for the CDR3 is TGTGCCAGCAGCTTAGGCCGTTTTGGACAGCGGAACACCGGGGAGCTGTTTTTT. It yields the protein CASSLGRFGQRNTGELFF.